This TCR beta chain was captured by sequencing in a study of CD8+ T cells in alopecia areata. Extracted from the samples, RNA was reverse transcribed into cDNA to serve as the sequencing template. Profiled with immunoSEQ multiplex PCR; TCRdb holds only in-frame clones, not every one. The table records about 180,000 clones, about 60% of them present only once. The sequenced sample was CD4+ T cells sorted from blood, obtained at week 0. This sequence was found in a human donor with alopecia areata.

The CDR3 bases are TGCAGCGTTGGGCGGGTCGGGGGTAGCCTGAACACTGAAGCTTTCTTT. Translated, it gives CSVGRVGGSLNTEAFF. The chain joins TRBV29-1 to TRBJ1-1; D possibly corresponds to TRBD1 (5 bases). With 4 bases removed from V and 0 bases from J, the gap between germline ends came to 18 bases. The CDR3 covers 16 residues. The germline V gene encodes CDR1 SQVTM and CDR2 ANQGSEA.